This T cell receptor (beta chain) was captured by sequencing in a study of prognosis after radiotherapy for stage I lung cancer. About the research overall: About 15 of the patients were found to have newly diagnosed primary stage I lung tumors, and roughly 5 were living with oligometastatic NSCLC after surgical resection of the primary tumor. The patients comprised 13 men and several women, spanning ages roughly 50 to 95 and having a median of approximately 74 years.

Template was genomic DNA; TCR beta CDR3 amplified in two multiplex PCR rounds. Specific primers for each TRBV and TRBJ gene were what first-round PCR used. TCRdb analysed the multiplex PCR reads with MiXCR anew, one entry per CDR3 protein. The table lists about 26,000 distinct CDR3 sequences, around 30% of them singletons. This clonotype came up many times. The germline V gene has CDR1 GTSNPN and CDR2 SVGIG (reference sequence). V was pared by 3 bases and J by 7 bases, with 10 bases between. CDR3 size: 12 residues. This receptor was obtained from a donor aged 50 or older with non-small cell lung cancer. The input for sequencing was PBMCs, taken before or after stereotactic body radiation therapy (not recorded which). The chain joins TRBV30 to TRBJ2-1; D is possibly TRBD1 (6 bases). CDR3 DNA: TGTGCCTGGAGGACCCAGGGGAATGAGCAGTTCTTC. Its translation is CAWRTQGNEQFF.